This passage covers 19 T cell receptor beta chains from one sample sequenced in a study of cytomegalovirus exposure and HLA in healthy donors. Vbeta (60) and Jbeta (13) primers were used in the PCR. The repertoire was sequenced with immunoSEQ multiplex PCR; TCRdb's copy has only in-frame clones and lacks some. The sample records about 150,000 clones, about 83% being singletons. What was sequenced was PBMCs. The source is a woman in her thirties or forties in good health and CMV-seronegative.

This clone appeared a single time. V usage is TRBV5-1 and J usage is TRBJ1-3, with 8 bases lining up with TRBD1. The V segment lost 2 bases and the J segment 3 bases; nucleotides outside the gene matches: 4. This CDR3 is built from 15 residues. Per germline, CDR1 SGHRS and CDR2 YFSETQ. The CDR3 reads CASSFGQGDGNTIYF. The CDR3 region has the DNA TGCGCCAGCAGCTTTGGACAGGGCGATGGAAACACCATATATTTT.

This clone has only one observation. The V and J genes are TRBV7-2 and TRBJ2-2, with TRBD1 as a possible D gene (5 bases). This CDR3 has 16 amino acids. Germline assignment: CDR1 SGHTA and CDR2 FQGNSA. Trimming removed 4 bases at V and 8 bases at J, with 20 bases between. The CDR3 protein is CASSSQPTGTLGELFF. In DNA form, the CDR3 reads TGTGCCAGCAGCTCCCAGCCTACAGGCACCCTGGGGGAGCTGTTTTTT.

The CDR3 DNA reads TGTGCCAGCAGTTTAGACACAGGTACTAACTATGGCTACACCTTC. Amino acids: CASSLDTGTNYGYTF. The chain carries TRBV28 and TRBJ1-2; D may be TRBD1 (5 bases). CDR1 and CDR2 (germline): MDHEN, SYDVKM. This CDR3 spans 15 amino acids. V was clipped by 2 bases and J by 0 bases, with 10 bases between them.

This clone has only one observation. The chain couples TRBV5-1 to TRBJ2-3; TRBD2 is a possible D gene (6 bases). This CDR3 is 15 amino acids long. The V gene lost 0 bases and the J gene lost 0 bases, with 8 bases spanning the gap. Germline V gives CDR1 SGHRS, CDR2 YFSETQ. The CDR3 here is CASSLVEGSTDTQYF. Here the CDR3 DNA reads TGCGCCAGCAGCTTGGTGGAGGGTAGCACAGATACGCAGTATTTT.

In its sample, this clone was seen a few times. The chain is built from TRBV29-1 and TRBJ2-3, with 7 bases aligning to TRBD2. The V gene end was trimmed by 3 bases and the J gene end by 4 bases; junction bases not matched to a gene: 7. The CDR3 spans 14 residues. Germline values: CDR1 SQVTM, CDR2 ANQGSEA. The CDR3, as DNA: TGCAGCGTTGACGGCGGGGGAATCGCAGATACGCAGTATTTT. Protein sequence: CSVDGGGIADTQYF.

This clone was counted between two and nine times. This rearrangement joins TRBV30 to TRBJ2-5; D unclear. The CDR3 runs to 12 residues. Germline loops: CDR1 GTSNPN, CDR2 SVGIG (reference sequence). Trimming took off 1 base at V and 1 base at J, with 4 bases between the two ends. In DNA form, the CDR3 reads TGTGCCTGGAGTGGCGGCCAAGAGACCCAGTACTTC. Protein sequence: CAWSGGQETQYF.

For this clone: One end of the junction does not line up with germline, which may come from a read error. CDR3 coding DNA: TGCGCCAGCAGGAATGCCCTGATCGGGAACGCTGAAGCTTTCTTT. This translates into CASRNALIGNAEAFF. This rearrangement joins TRBV5-1 to TRBJ1-1; D ambiguous. The CDR3 is 15 residues long. Germline values: CDR1 SGHRS, CDR2 YFSETQ.

Note on this clone: One junction end does not reproduce the germline sequence, and a read error may be involved. The rearrangement links TRBV7-7 to TRBJ2-1; 15 bases are shared with TRBD2. This CDR3 contains 18 residues. CDR1 and CDR2 from the germline V gene are SSHAT and FNYEAQ (reference sequence). CDR3 nucleotides: TGTGCTAGCAGCTTCGGCGGGACTAGCGGGAGGTCCATGGGTGAGCAGTTCTTC. Translation gives CASSFGGTSGRSMGEQFF.

The chain links TRBV25-1 to TRBJ2-7; perhaps TRBD1 as D (5 bases). In germline, CDR1 is MGHDK, CDR2 SYGVNS. Deletions cut 7 bases from V and 2 bases from J, with 15 bases between. This CDR3 has 14 amino acids. CDR3 in amino acids: CASTSSQGPYEQYF. The DNA for the CDR3 is TGTGCCAGCACCTCCTCGCAGGGCCCCTACGAGCAGTACTTC.

The chain has TRBV6-6 and TRBJ2-2; weak D call: TRBD1 (5 bases). Germline CDR1 and CDR2: MNHNY and SVGAGI (reference sequence). The CDR3 has 15 residues. Trimming stripped 6 bases from V and 1 base from J, with 12 bases between. This chain's CDR3 is CASRDVGRNTGELFF. In nucleotides, the CDR3 is TGTGCCAGCAGGGATGTGGGGCGGAACACCGGGGAGCTGTTTTTT.

This sequence joins TRBV27 and TRBJ2-6, with 7 nucleotides matching TRBD1. V trimming: 6 bases; J trimming: 4 bases; junction bases outside the gene matches: 9. Germline-derived CDR1 and CDR2 are MNHEY and SMNVEV (reference sequence). This CDR3 comprises 16 residues. CDR3 coding DNA: TGTGCCAGCAGCCCCTACAGGGGAGCCGGGGCCAACGTCCTGACTTTC. This translates into CASSPYRGAGANVLTF. The entire variable domain, with the rest obtained from reference TRBV27 and TRBJ2-6, is as follows: EAQVTQNPRYLITVTGKKLTVTCSQNMNHEYMSWYRQDPGLGLRQIYYSMNVEVTDKGDVPEGYKVSRKEKRNFPLILESPSPNQTSLYFCASSPYRGAGANVLTFGAGSRLTVL.

This chain links TRBV9 with TRBJ1-6; the match to TRBD1 covers 7 bases. The germline V gene has CDR1 SGDLS and CDR2 YYNGEE. The CDR3 totals 14 residues. V trimming: 4 bases; J trimming: 6 bases; junction bases outside the gene matches: 4. CDR3 DNA: TGTGCCAGCAGCCTCACAGGGGCTAATTCACCCCTCCACTTT. Amino acid sequence: CASSLTGANSPLHF.

This sequence joins TRBV5-4 and TRBJ2-4; 11 bases align to TRBD2. Germline-derived CDR1 and CDR2 are SGHNT and YYREEE (reference sequence). The V segment lost 2 bases and the J segment 8 bases; nucleotides outside the gene matches: 9. The CDR3 extends over 16 amino acids. CDR3 coding DNA: TGTGCCAGCAGCTTTGGGCTAGCGGGAGGCAGAGACATTCAGTACTTC. Protein sequence: CASSFGLAGGRDIQYF.

V is TRBV4-2 and J is TRBJ2-2; TRBD2 matches 10 bases. The CDR3 runs to 18 residues. V shed 6 bases, J shed 5 bases, and the junction held 15 bases outside the gene matches. In germline, CDR1 is LGHNA, CDR2 YNFKEQ. The CDR3 is CASRQSGRVPVGTGELFF. In DNA form, the CDR3 reads TGTGCCAGCAGGCAGAGCGGGAGGGTCCCAGTGGGAACCGGGGAGCTGTTTTTT.

The gene calls are TRBV11-2 and TRBJ2-3, with TRBD1 identical over 9 bases. Trimming at V came to 4 bases and at J to 2 bases, leaving 4 bases not matched to a gene. CDR1 is SGHAT and CDR2 is FQNNGV in the germline V gene. The CDR3 is made up of 15 amino acids. CDR3 in amino acids: CASSSRDRATDTQYF. In DNA, the CDR3 is TGTGCCAGCAGCTCGAGGGACAGGGCCACAGATACGCAGTATTTT.

This clone was detected once. The V gene is TRBV7-2, the J gene TRBJ2-7; 11 nucleotides match TRBD2. In germline, CDR1 is SGHTA, CDR2 FQGNSA. The V segment lost 1 base and the J segment 5 bases; nucleotides outside the gene matches: 10. The CDR3 has 17 amino acids. The CDR3 coding sequence is TGTGCCAGCAGCTTAGATACTAGCGGGAGAGCCGAAAACGAGCAGTACTTC. Translated: CASSLDTSGRAENEQYF.

V and J are TRBV11-2 and TRBJ2-7; no clear D. Germline lookup yields CDR1 SGHAT and CDR2 FQNNGV. The CDR3 length is 16 residues. Trimming shortened V by 0 bases and J by 1 base, and 13 bases separated the two germline ends. As DNA, the CDR3 is TGTGCCAGCAGCTTAGAGTCAGGCTTATTTTCCTACGAGCAGTACTTC. Translated: CASSLESGLFSYEQYF.

The CDR3 DNA is TGTGCCAGTAGTATAGGGACAGGGGCTGGAAACACCATATATTTT. This sequence encodes CASSIGTGAGNTIYF. The chain joins TRBV19 to TRBJ1-3, with 9 bases identical to TRBD1. Germline-derived CDR1 and CDR2 are LNHDA and SQIVND (reference sequence). The CDR3 extends over 15 amino acids. The V segment lost 1 base and the J segment 2 bases; nucleotides outside the gene matches: 0.

The chain employs TRBV19 and TRBJ1-5; D call uncertain. This CDR3 contains 14 residues. Germline loops: CDR1 LNHDA, CDR2 SQIVND (reference sequence). With 3 bases removed from V and 0 bases from J, the gap between germline ends came to 6 bases. The CDR3 bases are TGTGCCAGTAGTATCCCAGTTAGCAATCAGCCCCAGCATTTT. This gives the protein CASSIPVSNQPQHF.